This entry lists 27 T cell receptor beta chains sequenced from one sample in a study of shared clonotypes between healthy human individuals. The method was immunoSEQ multiplex PCR; TCRdb's version includes in-frame clones alone and lacks a portion of them. The sample consists of roughly 640,000 clones, less than 85% of them appearing once. Specimen: memory CD4+ T cells sorted from blood. Indicated subset: CD45RA-negative fraction. Receptors were obtained from a young woman in good health.

The rearrangement uses TRBV27 and TRBJ2-1, with D tentatively TRBD2 (5 bases). The V gene's germline CDR1 is MNHEY and CDR2 SMNVEV (reference sequence). There are 14 residues in the CDR3. V was shortened by 4 bases and J by 7 bases, with 14 bases between the two germline ends. The CDR3 nucleotides read TGTGCCAGCAGTTCCGTAGGGAGATTAAATGAGCAGTTCTTC. This codes for CASSSVGRLNEQFF.

A few counts support this clone. This chain connects TRBV4-1 to TRBJ1-2; the D gene is possibly TRBD1 (6 bases). This CDR3 is 15 amino acids long. CDR1 is MGHRA, CDR2 YSYEKL, per germline. V shed 0 bases and J shed 5 bases, with 13 bases lying between them. In DNA, the CDR3 is TGCGCCAGCAGCCAAGATCCACAGGGCTTGTATGGCTACACCTTC. Its translation is CASSQDPQGLYGYTF.

V is TRBV27 and J is TRBJ2-2; the D is unclear. Germline V gene sequence: CDR1 MNHEY, CDR2 SMNVEV (reference sequence). V was trimmed by 3 bases and J by 8 bases, leaving 4 bases between them. This CDR3 has 11 residues. Written as DNA, the CDR3 is TGTGCCAGCAGTTTTTCGGGGGAGCTGTTTTTT. Translated, it gives CASSFSGELFF.

The genes are TRBV11-2 and TRBJ2-3; unclear D gene. From germline, CDR1 is SGHAT and CDR2 FQNNGV. Deletions cut 5 bases from V and 3 bases from J, with 12 bases between. CDR3 length equals 14 residues. The CDR3 DNA is TGTGCCAGCAGCGAATCGTGGGGAACAGATACGCAGTATTTT. It translates to CASSESWGTDTQYF.

V usage is TRBV15 and J usage is TRBJ2-3; 14 bases map to TRBD2. Per germline, CDR1 LNHNV and CDR2 YYDKDF (reference sequence). V lost 2 bases to trimming and J lost 4 bases; unmatched junction nucleotides: 8. This CDR3 has 18 residues. CDR3 coding DNA: TGTGCCACCAGCAGACGGGGGACTAGCGGGAGAATCGCAGATACGCAGTATTTT. Residues: CATSRRGTSGRIADTQYF.

This chain connects TRBV7-9 to TRBJ2-7; D unresolved. CDR1 is SEHNR and CDR2 is FQNEAQ in the germline V gene (reference sequence). The CDR3 is made up of 13 amino acids. V gave up 1 base and J gave up 5 bases, with 9 bases separating them. CDR3 sequence: CASSLVPVHEQYF. CDR3 nucleotide sequence: TGTGCCAGCAGCTTAGTCCCTGTACACGAGCAGTACTTC.

This rearrangement joins TRBV29-1 to TRBJ2-3; D perhaps matches TRBD2 (7 bases). Trimming cost V 7 bases and J 5 bases, with 16 bases left between them. CDR3 length: 13 residues. Looked up from germline, CDR1 is SQVTM and CDR2 is ANQGSEA. CDR3 in amino acids: CSGGIRGGDTQYF. The CDR3 DNA sequence: TGCAGCGGTGGGATTAGGGGGGGAGATACGCAGTATTTT.

This chain joins TRBV19 and TRBJ1-2; possibly TRBD1 for D (5 bases). CDR3 size: 14 residues. Germline CDR1 and CDR2: LNHDA and SQIVND (reference sequence). Deletions cut 2 bases from V and 7 bases from J, with 14 bases between. CDR3 region: CASSITGTGRGYTF. DNA of the CDR3: TGTGCCAGTAGTATAACCGGGACCGGACGTGGCTACACCTTC.

Here the CDR3 reads CASTQVGIQPQHF. CDR3 sequence (DNA): TGTGCCAGCACCCAGGTAGGGATTCAGCCCCAGCATTTT. The chain has TRBV6-1 and TRBJ1-5; D remains ambiguous. Trimming took off 7 bases at V and 6 bases at J, with 13 bases between the two ends. The CDR3 has 13 amino acids. Germline V CDR1 and CDR2: MNHNS, SASEGT.

The chain joins TRBV6-6 to TRBJ2-5; 7 bases fit TRBD1. The V gene's germline CDR1 is MNHNY and CDR2 SVGAGI (reference sequence). CDR3 length: 15 residues. The V and J ends lost 4 bases and 4 bases, in that order; junction bases with no gene match: 9. The CDR3 here is CASSSSTTGAETQYF. The CDR3 DNA reads TGTGCCAGCAGTTCCTCAACTACAGGGGCAGAGACCCAGTACTTC.

This chain uses TRBV9 with TRBJ2-5; 7 bases align to TRBD1. Germline V gives CDR1 SGDLS, CDR2 YYNGEE. With V trimmed by 4 bases and J by 4 bases, 16 bases remained unmatched. The CDR3 runs to 17 residues. CDR3 in DNA: TGTGCCAGCAGCCCCTCTCCCGGGGCAGGGGGTTCAGAGACCCAGTACTTC. It translates to CASSPSPGAGGSETQYF.

The chain carries TRBV27 and TRBJ2-2; 7 bases align to TRBD1. The CDR3 is 15 amino acids. Germline-derived CDR1 and CDR2 are MNHEY and SMNVEV (reference sequence). The trim removed 7 bases at V and 5 bases at J, leaving 10 bases unmatched. CDR3 sequence (DNA): TGTGCCAGCACCCGGGACAGCCCTCCGACCGGGGAGCTGTTTTTT. Encoded protein: CASTRDSPPTGELFF.

This chain uses TRBV15 with TRBJ1-5, with D possibly matching TRBD1 (5 bases). The CDR3 runs 14 residues. CDR1 and CDR2 from the germline V gene are LNHNV and YYDKDF (reference sequence). V dropped 6 bases and J dropped 9 bases, with 18 bases sitting between them. The chain's CDR3 is CATRGRDGITPQHF. The CDR3 nucleotides read TGTGCCACCAGGGGGCGGGACGGAATCACGCCCCAGCATTTT. The entire variable domain, with the rest obtained from reference TRBV15 and TRBJ1-5, is as follows: DAMVIQNPRYQVTQFGKPVTLSCSQTLNHNVMYWYQQKSSQAPKLLFHYYDKDFNNEADTPDNFQSRRPNTSFCFLDIRSPGLGDTAMYLCATRGRDGITPQHFGDGTRLSIL.

This rearrangement joins TRBV5-4 to TRBJ2-2; no clear D gene. The germline gives CDR1 SGHNT, CDR2 YYREEE (reference sequence). This CDR3 is 15 amino acids long. Trimming took 4 bases from V and 0 from J, leaving 10 bases between them. CDR3 in DNA: TGTGCCAGCAGCAGGACCTTTGCGAACACCGGGGAGCTGTTTTTT. Amino acid sequence: CASSRTFANTGELFF.

The rearrangement uses TRBV28 and TRBJ1-2, with D perhaps TRBD1 (5 bases). This CDR3 region has 15 residues. CDR1 is MDHEN, CDR2 SYDVKM, per germline. Trimming stripped 3 bases from V and 1 base from J, with 12 bases between. In DNA form, the CDR3 reads TGTGCCAGCAGTTTTTTTCAGGGCGGTAACTATGGCTACACCTTC. Its translation is CASSFFQGGNYGYTF.

This clone was seen a few times. Other DNA sequences in the sample encode the same CDR3. The V and J genes are TRBV5-6 and TRBJ2-3; D remains unclear. The CDR3 sequence is 13 residues long. The V end was cut by 1 base, the J end by 1 base, with 4 bases between. The germline CDR1 and CDR2 sequences are SGHDT and YYEEEE. Written as DNA, the CDR3 is TGTGCCAGCAGCTTGACCGGCACAGATACGCAGTATTTT. It translates to CASSLTGTDTQYF.

Written as DNA, the CDR3 is TGTGCCAGCCGTACGACCCGGGGGAGCTTCTATGGCTACACCTTC. Residues: CASRTTRGSFYGYTF. This sequence joins TRBV6-5 and TRBJ1-2, with D possibly being TRBD1 (5 bases). Trimming took off 8 bases at V and 4 bases at J, with 20 bases between the two ends. The germline gives CDR1 MNHEY, CDR2 SVGAGI. This CDR3 is built from 15 residues.

A note on this clone: Compared with germline, one end of the junction differs, possibly owing to a read error. This chain links TRBV10-3 with TRBJ1-2; D not resolved. This CDR3 has 13 amino acids. Germline values: CDR1 ENHRY, CDR2 SYGVKD. CDR3 in amino acids: CAIGEDRNYGYTF. In nucleotides, the CDR3 is TGTGCCATCGGTGAGGACCGCAACTATGGCTACACCTTC.

The J gene is TRBJ1-1, the V gene TRBV10-3; tentatively, D is TRBD1 (5 bases). Germline V gene lookup returns CDR1 ENHRY and CDR2 SYGVKD. The CDR3 length is 18 residues. V lost 0 bases, J lost 0 bases, and 17 bases lay in between. Here the CDR3 DNA reads TGTGCCATCAGTGAGTCGATGGACAACTACCGCATGAACACTGAAGCTTTCTTT. Translated: CAISESMDNYRMNTEAFF.

This chain uses TRBV6-5 with TRBJ1-1, with D hard to call. With 6 bases removed from V and 1 base from J, the gap between germline ends came to 12 bases. The CDR3 extends over 14 amino acids. Germline V lookup: CDR1 MNHEY, CDR2 SVGAGI. The CDR3 region has the DNA TGTGCCAGCAGCCCCTCAAGGCGGAACACTGAAGCTTTCTTT. As protein: CASSPSRRNTEAFF.

The chain carries TRBV6-5 and TRBJ2-7, with D maybe TRBD2 (6 bases). V lost 4 bases to trimming and J lost 5 bases, with 21 bases between them. The CDR3 consists of 16 residues. The germline gives CDR1 MNHEY, CDR2 SVGAGI. This CDR3 reads CASSFRGGGRTDEQYF. Written as DNA, the CDR3 is TGTGCCAGCAGTTTCCGCGGTGGGGGGAGGACTGACGAGCAGTACTTC.

The V and J genes are TRBV19 and TRBJ2-7; maybe TRBD2 (6 bases). The germline V and J ends were trimmed by 4 bases and 4 bases, with 17 bases remaining between them. CDR3 length: 15 residues. Germline V lookup: CDR1 LNHDA, CDR2 SQIVND (reference sequence). CDR3 nucleotides: TGTGCCAGTAGTAAAGGAGGGGCAGGTTCATACGAGCAGTACTTC. Protein: CASSKGGAGSYEQYF.

This clone was found a few times. The genes are TRBV6-1 and TRBJ2-2, with TRBD2 as a possible D gene (5 bases). This CDR3 comprises 13 residues. Trimming shortened V by 8 bases and J by 6 bases, and 13 bases separated the two germline ends. Germline V gene sequence: CDR1 MNHNS, CDR2 SASEGT. CDR3 DNA sequence: TGTGCCAGCGGTCGGGATTCAGCCGGGGAGCTGTTTTTT. Translation: CASGRDSAGELFF.

The CDR3 loop is CASSLQGEWGYTF. DNA for the CDR3: TGTGCCAGCAGCCTACAGGGGGAATGGGGCTACACCTTC. The chain links TRBV14 to TRBJ1-2, with 8 bases lining up with TRBD1. CDR1 is SGHDN and CDR2 is FVKESK in the germline V gene. There are 13 residues in the CDR3. V was pared by 4 bases and J by 8 bases, with 6 bases of the junction left unmatched.

This clone has only a few counts. This sequence joins TRBV4-2 and TRBJ2-7, with 9 bases fitting TRBD2. The CDR3 contains 16 residues. V shed 1 base and J 5 bases; nucleotides not matched to a gene: 9. The V gene's germline CDR1 is LGHNA and CDR2 YNFKEQ. The CDR3: CASSQAVSGSFHEQYF. CDR3 in DNA: TGTGCCAGCAGCCAAGCGGTTAGCGGGAGTTTCCACGAGCAGTACTTC.

The rearrangement links TRBV2 to TRBJ2-7; tentative D call: TRBD2 (5 bases). Trimming shortened V by 5 bases and J by 4 bases, and 9 bases separated the two germline ends. CDR3 length equals 12 residues. Germline CDR1 reads SNHLY; CDR2 reads FYNNEI. In DNA form, the CDR3 reads TGTGCCAGCAGTATAGGGAGTTACGAGCAGTACTTC. Amino acid sequence: CASSIGSYEQYF.

This sequence joins TRBV11-2 and TRBJ1-1; a possible D gene is TRBD1 (5 bases). V gave up 4 bases and J gave up 5 bases, with 14 bases separating them. The CDR3 sequence is 14 residues long. The germline V gene has CDR1 SGHAT and CDR2 FQNNGV. The CDR3 DNA follows: TGTGCCAGCAGCTCAACCGTTGGGGGAACTGAAGCTTTCTTT. Translation gives CASSSTVGGTEAFF.